This T cell receptor beta chain was sequenced in a study of Ad26.COV2.S vaccination and SARS-CoV-2 variants. Study summary: Ad26.COV2.S shots went into the muscle once or twice, 56 days apart.

Treatment described: approximately 18 received Ad26.COV2.S at low or high dose, single or two shots; roughly five received placebo; per-sample allocation not given. After the first vaccine or placebo injection, samples were drawn on day 63. In regard to this clone: Antigen specificity is unknown.

General study points: Quantification of TCR breadth and depth may have yielded underestimates of total T cell responses.

This CDR3 has 17 amino acids. Germline V gene sequence: CDR1 MGHRA, CDR2 YSYEKL. V was shortened by 4 bases and J by 0 bases, with 19 bases between the two germline ends. Profiled with immunoSEQ multiplex PCR; TCRdb holds only in-frame clones, not every one. The profile shows approximately 300,000 clones, 70% to 90% of them singletons. The sequenced sample was peripheral blood, obtained in a trial of Ad26.COV2.S vaccine versus placebo. The TCR was taken from a person aged 18-65 years who received the Ad26.COV2.S COVID-19 vaccine or a placebo. J is TRBJ2-7 and V is TRBV4-1, with D maybe TRBD2 (5 bases). In nucleotides, the CDR3 is TGCGCCAGCAGCCTCCGAACCCAGACGGGGAGCTCCTACGAGCAGTACTTC. Encoded protein: CASSLRTQTGSSYEQYF.